The sequence of this T cell receptor (beta chain) was determined in a study of cytomegalovirus exposure and HLA in healthy donors. Study-level findings and limits: Analysis performed later found about 17,000 TCR beta sequences associated with HLA alleles at 0.05 false discovery rate. High sensitivity and specificity were reportedly achieved when the classifier diagnosed cytomegalovirus status.

Trimming at V came to 2 bases and at J to 4 bases, leaving 9 bases not matched to a gene. The length of the CDR3 is 17 residues. Germline V lookup: CDR1 KGHSH, CDR2 LQKENI. PCR was performed using 60 Vbeta and 13 Jbeta primers. The assay was immunoSEQ multiplex PCR, and TCRdb's table has in-frame clones only and misses some. The sample has more than 130,000 clones, 76% seen once. As to this clone: The target antigen is unknown.

The chain has TRBV18 and TRBJ2-2; 8 bases agree with TRBD1. The TCR was taken from a man aged 18 to 30 in good health and CMV-seronegative. What was sequenced was PBMCs. The CDR3 bases are TGTGCCAGCTCACCATTCAGCGCAGGGGGCCTCACCGGGGAGCTGTTTTTT. It translates to CASSPFSAGGLTGELFF.